This T cell receptor (beta chain) was sequenced during a study of memory CD4+ T cells and cytomegalovirus serostatus. Study context: This sample comes from healthy Belgian adults, several CMV seropositive, 24 seronegative.

The V gene's germline CDR1 is LGHNT and CDR2 FRNRAP. V gave up 3 bases and J gave up 2 bases, with 14 bases separating them. The CDR3 is made up of 15 amino acids. The sort gate was single viable CD3+CD4+CD8-CD45RO+ cells for memory CD4+ T cells. After thawing, CD4+ T cells were positively selected. Measured with immunoSEQ multiplex PCR; TCRdb has only the in-frame clones, and not every one. The table lists 60,000 to 75,000 clones, over 60% of them singletons. The chain joins TRBV12-5 to TRBJ2-7; no reliable D call. The sequence came from an adult in good health and CMV-seronegative. Some clones in this sample may be carry-over from other donors' samples. Sequencing input: memory CD4+ T cells from blood. CDR3 loop: CASGLPASHTYEQYF. The CDR3 coding sequence is TGTGCTAGTGGTTTACCAGCTTCACATACCTACGAGCAGTACTTC.